The 32 T cell receptor beta chains presented below share a single source sample, sequenced in a study of OX40 agonist ivuxolimab in advanced cancers. Assay: immunoSEQ multiplex PCR; the TCRdb copy retains only in-frame clones and omits some. The sample lists more than 75,000 clones, roughly 80% occurring once. The sequences come from CD4+ or CD8+ T cells sorted from blood, collected in a trial of the OX40 agonist ivuxolimab. The receptors come from an adult with an advanced solid tumor such as melanoma, head and neck, liver or kidney cancer.

CDR3 nucleotide sequence: TGCGCCAGCACCTCCAGCATCGGCAGCTCCTACAATGAGCAGTTCTTC. Its protein product is CASTSSIGSSYNEQFF. The chain uses TRBV5-1 and TRBJ2-1; D remains unclear. Trimming took 6 bases from V and 0 from J, leaving 16 bases between them. CDR1 SGHRS and CDR2 YFSETQ come from the germline V gene. The CDR3 is 16 amino acids.

A single count supports this clone. This chain joins TRBV7-3 and TRBJ1-1; tentatively, D is TRBD1 (5 bases). Between the trimmed V and J ends, which lost 2 bases and 3 bases, there was a span of 10 bases. CDR1 SGHTA and CDR2 FQGTGA come from the germline V gene. This CDR3 spans 14 amino acids. CDR3 DNA: TGTGCCAGCAGCTTACAGGGCGGTGACACTGAAGCTTTCTTT. Its protein is CASSLQGGDTEAFF.

This sequence joins TRBV6-6 and TRBJ2-2; 11 positions agree with TRBD2. J lost 4 bases, V lost 4 bases, and 5 bases had no gene match. The CDR3 is 16 residues long. Germline CDR1 and CDR2: MNHNY and SVGAGI (reference sequence). CDR3 sequence reads: CASSSIAGGLTGELFF. The CDR3 region has the DNA TGTGCCAGCAGTTCTATAGCGGGGGGGCTCACCGGGGAGCTGTTTTTT.

The V call is TRBV5-1, the J call TRBJ2-7, with 10 bases identical to TRBD2. The CDR3 runs to 15 residues. Germline V gene lookup returns CDR1 SGHRS and CDR2 YFSETQ. Losses at the gene ends were 4 bases for V and 1 base for J; bases not matched to a gene: 5. DNA for the CDR3: TGCGCCAGCAGCGCGCTAGCGGGGGCGTCCTACGAGCAGTACGTC. Protein product: CASSALAGASYEQYV.

The J gene is TRBJ1-2, the V gene TRBV19; the D is unclear. Trimming shortened V by 6 bases and J by 5 bases, and 19 bases separated the two germline ends. CDR3 size: 15 residues. CDR1 LNHDA and CDR2 SQIVND come from the germline V gene (reference sequence). The CDR3 DNA follows: TGTGCCAGTAGGTTTTCGGGCGGATTTTTTTATGGCTACACCTTC. Its translation: CASRFSGGFFYGYTF. Looking up the rest from reference TRBV19 and TRBJ1-2 gives the full variable domain: DGGITQSPKYLFRKEGQNVTLSCEQNLNHDAMYWYRQDPGQGLRLIYYSQIVNDFQKGDIAEGYSVSREKKESFPLTVTSAQKNPTAFYLCASRFSGGFFYGYTFGSGTRLTVV.

CDR3 DNA: TGTGCCAGCAGTCCCGGGACAGGGTTCTATGGCTACACCTTC. Amino acid sequence: CASSPGTGFYGYTF. The rearrangement joins TRBV9 to TRBJ1-2, with 9 bases that match TRBD1. Germline V gene sequence: CDR1 SGDLS, CDR2 YYNGEE. The V and J ends lost 5 bases and 4 bases, in that order; junction bases with no gene match: 6. The CDR3 contains 14 residues.

The gene calls are TRBV10-3 and TRBJ2-5, with 10 bases fitting TRBD1. CDR3 length equals 17 residues. Looked up from germline, CDR1 is ENHRY and CDR2 is SYGVKD. V lost 0 bases to trimming and J lost 5 bases; unmatched junction nucleotides: 9. The CDR3 here is CAISESFGTGEGETQYF. In DNA, the CDR3 is TGTGCCATCAGTGAGTCGTTCGGGACAGGGGAGGGGGAGACCCAGTACTTC.

The chain couples TRBV4-1 to TRBJ1-4; D uncertain. Germline V gives CDR1 MGHRA, CDR2 YSYEKL. The CDR3 covers 13 residues. Trimming stripped 0 bases from V and 7 bases from J, with 6 bases between. CDR3 loop: CASSQDFGEKLFF. CDR3 nucleotide sequence: TGCGCCAGCAGCCAAGACTTTGGTGAAAAACTGTTTTTT.

The rearrangement links TRBV5-4 to TRBJ2-5; 9 nucleotides match TRBD2. Germline CDR1 and CDR2: SGHNT and YYREEE (reference sequence). The junction had 17 bases not matched to a gene; V was cut back by 4 bases and J by 4 bases. There are 18 residues in the CDR3. The DNA of the CDR3 is TGTGCCAGCAGCCCCGAGGGCGGGGGGGCAGGCTCCGTAGAGACCCAGTACTTC. Its translation is CASSPEGGGAGSVETQYF.

As for this clone: This sample also contains other DNA sequences that code for the same CDR3. This chain connects TRBV11-2 to TRBJ2-7; D call uncertain. Trimming took off 3 bases at V and 0 bases at J, with 9 bases between the two ends. Germline V gene sequence: CDR1 SGHAT, CDR2 FQNNGV. The CDR3 has 14 residues. The DNA for the CDR3 is TGTGCCAGCAGCTTTATCGCCAGCTCCTACGAGCAGTACGTC. This translates into CASSFIASSYEQYV.

This sequence joins TRBV28 and TRBJ1-5; 8 nucleotides match TRBD1. This CDR3 region has 14 residues. Unmatched junction bases numbered 4, after V lost 5 bases and J lost 4 bases. Germline V gene sequence: CDR1 MDHEN, CDR2 SYDVKM. This chain's CDR3 is CASSITGGNQPQHF. CDR3 nucleotides: TGTGCCAGCAGTATAACAGGGGGGAATCAGCCCCAGCATTTT.

The chain recombines TRBV4-3 with TRBJ2-2; tentative D call: TRBD2 (6 bases). The germline V gene has CDR1 LGHNA and CDR2 YSLEER. V was cut by 1 base and J by 2 bases, with 11 bases left in between. CDR3 length equals 16 residues. CDR3 DNA sequence: TGCGCCAGCAGCCAAGGGACCGGGACTAACACCGGGGAGCTGTTTTTT. Encoded protein: CASSQGTGTNTGELFF.

V is TRBV5-1 and J is TRBJ2-2, with 10 bases identical to TRBD1. CDR1 and CDR2 from the germline V gene are SGHRS and YFSETQ. This CDR3 contains 16 residues. With V trimmed by 2 bases and J by 5 bases, 6 bases remained unmatched. The CDR3 loop is CASSLGTGVSTGELFF. CDR3 sequence (DNA): TGCGCCAGCAGCTTAGGGACAGGGGTTTCTACCGGGGAGCTGTTTTTT.

In its sample, this clone was seen a few times. The chain recombines TRBV19 with TRBJ1-5; D is unresolved. V lost 3 bases and J lost 9, with 15 bases in between. CDR1 is LNHDA, CDR2 SQIVND, per germline (reference sequence). The CDR3 consists of 14 residues. The chain's CDR3 is CASSMVLSSGPQHF. The CDR3 DNA follows: TGTGCCAGTAGTATGGTCCTCTCTTCTGGGCCCCAGCATTTT.

The chain combines TRBV19 with TRBJ2-7; D could derive from TRBD1 or TRBD2 (6 bases each). Germline CDR1 and CDR2: LNHDA and SQIVND (reference sequence). The CDR3 loop spans 14 amino acids. Trimming removed 1 base at V and 5 bases at J, with 12 bases between. The CDR3 nucleotides read TGTGCCAGTAGTATAGTTCCGGAGGGGGACGAGCAGTACTTC. Protein: CASSIVPEGDEQYF.

The CDR3 sequence: CASSPSSYEQYV. The CDR3 coding sequence is TGTGCCAGCTCACCGAGCTCCTACGAGCAGTACGTC. The V gene is TRBV18, the J gene TRBJ2-7; no reliable D call. The CDR3 covers 12 residues. Per the germline V gene, CDR1 is KGHSH and CDR2 is LQKENI. V was trimmed by 3 bases and J by 0 bases, leaving 3 bases between them.

V usage is TRBV7-9 and J usage is TRBJ2-5; tentatively, D is TRBD1 (7 bases). The DNA end lines up better with TRBJ2-7; the J call may be wrong. In germline, CDR1 is SEHNR, CDR2 FQNEAQ (reference sequence). This CDR3 spans 13 amino acids. CDR3 protein: CASSLSGGYEQYF. The CDR3 nucleotides are TGTGCCAGCAGCTTGTCAGGGGGGTACGAGCAGTACTTC.

This chain uses TRBV2 with TRBJ1-1; D remains ambiguous. This CDR3 region has 13 residues. V was cut by 3 bases and J by 1 base, with 6 bases left in between. Germline loops: CDR1 SNHLY, CDR2 FYNNEI. The CDR3 bases are TGTGCCAGCAGTGATGTCTCGAACACTGAAGCTTTCTTT. This codes for CASSDVSNTEAFF. Based on the CDR3 plus reference TRBV2 and TRBJ1-1, the full variable domain is EPEVTQTPSHQVTQMGQEVILRCVPISNHLYFYWYRQILGQKVEFLVSFYNNEISEKSEIFDDQFSVERPDGSNFTLKIRSTKLEDSAMYFCASSDVSNTEAFFGQGTRLTVV.

The chain employs TRBV6-4 and TRBJ1-1, with TRBD1 matching 8 bases. The ends lost 6 bases at V and 3 bases at J; junction bases unmatched: 6. CDR1 MRHNA and CDR2 SNTAGT come from the germline V gene. This CDR3 is built from 14 residues. The CDR3 spells CASSFTQGDTEAFF. CDR3 bases: TGTGCCAGCAGCTTTACACAGGGGGACACTGAAGCTTTCTTT.

Comment on this clone: A junction end diverges from the germline sequence, so it may reflect a read error. The J gene is TRBJ2-7, the V gene TRBV4-3; 7 positions match TRBD2. The length of the CDR3 is 14 residues. Per germline, CDR1 LGHNA and CDR2 YSLEER. CDR3 protein: CASSEGTNGGAFVF. In DNA, the CDR3 is TGCGCCAGCAGCGAAGGGACTAATGGAGGTGCATTCGTCTTC.

The chain has TRBV4-1 and TRBJ1-1; 10 nucleotides agree with TRBD1. Germline CDR1 is MGHRA and CDR2 is YSYEKL. V trimming: 4 bases; J trimming: 3 bases; junction bases outside the gene matches: 5. The CDR3 covers 15 residues. The CDR3 spells CASSRGTGADTEAFF. Written as DNA, the CDR3 is TGCGCCAGCAGCCGAGGGACAGGGGCGGACACTGAAGCTTTCTTT.

The sample holds one count of this clone. This chain uses TRBV11-2 with TRBJ1-4; D is possibly TRBD1 (5 bases). V lost 3 bases and J lost 7, with 12 bases in between. This CDR3 is built from 14 residues. The germline gives CDR1 SGHAT, CDR2 FQNNGV. The CDR3 sequence is CASSFREGFEKLFF. DNA for the CDR3: TGTGCCAGCAGCTTCAGAGAGGGGTTTGAAAAACTGTTTTTT.

This clone came up once. The V gene is TRBV7-8, the J gene TRBJ2-7; the D is unclear. The germline gives CDR1 SGHVS, CDR2 FQNEAQ. V was pared by 2 bases and J by 2 bases, with 7 bases between. There are 13 residues in the CDR3. The DNA for the CDR3 is TGTGCCAGCAGCTTAATCGGTCCCTACGAGCAGTACTTC. It translates to CASSLIGPYEQYF.

This chain connects TRBV7-9 to TRBJ2-3, with a possible D match to TRBD1 (6 bases). CDR3 length: 18 residues. Trimming left V 5 bases short and J 4 bases short, with 25 bases between. Germline V gives CDR1 SEHNR, CDR2 FQNEAQ (reference sequence). CDR3 coding DNA: TGTGCCAGCAGCCTACCCTACTCTAAGGGGACAAGCCCAGATACGCAGTATTTT. This sequence encodes CASSLPYSKGTSPDTQYF.

The chain carries TRBV11-2 and TRBJ2-1, with a possible D match to TRBD2 (5 bases). Germline CDR1 and CDR2: SGHAT and FQNNGV. The CDR3 extends over 13 amino acids. The V end was cut by 4 bases, the J end by 3 bases, with 7 bases between. The CDR3 protein is CASSSGYYNEQFF. The DNA for the CDR3 is TGTGCCAGCAGCTCGGGGTACTACAATGAGCAGTTCTTC.

The chain links TRBV7-8 to TRBJ2-1; 8 nucleotides agree with TRBD2. The germline V gene has CDR1 SGHVS and CDR2 FQNEAQ. The length of the CDR3 is 15 residues. With V trimmed by 4 bases and J by 7 bases, 9 bases remained unmatched. CDR3 protein: CASSSRTSQRNEQFF. Here the CDR3 DNA reads TGTGCCAGCAGCTCCCGGACTAGCCAAAGGAATGAGCAGTTCTTC.

The chain uses TRBV5-1 and TRBJ1-6; D gene uncertain. V lost 1 base to trimming and J lost 7 bases, with 9 bases between them. This CDR3 spans 14 amino acids. Germline assignment: CDR1 SGHRS and CDR2 YFSETQ. The CDR3 reads CASSLRSGNSPLHF. The DNA of the CDR3 is TGCGCCAGCAGCTTGAGGTCGGGGAATTCACCCCTCCACTTT.

The chain couples TRBV27 to TRBJ1-3, with a tentative D call TRBD1 (5 bases). Germline CDR1 and CDR2: MNHEY and SMNVEV (reference sequence). V lost 6 bases to trimming and J lost 0 bases, with 12 bases between them. The CDR3 loop spans 15 amino acids. The CDR3 here is CASRRDGLSGNTIYF. The DNA for the CDR3 is TGTGCCAGCAGGCGGGACGGACTCTCTGGAAACACCATATATTTT.

The rearrangement joins TRBV28 to TRBJ1-3; a possible D gene is TRBD1 (5 bases). From germline, CDR1 is MDHEN and CDR2 SYDVKM. Trimming removed 7 bases at V and 3 bases at J, with 19 bases between. This CDR3 comprises 16 residues. The DNA of the CDR3 is TGTGCCAGCACCTCCCCTGGGACGAACCATGGAAACACCATATATTTT. Encoded protein: CASTSPGTNHGNTIYF.

This clone has a handful of counts. The V gene is TRBV10-1, the J gene TRBJ2-3; the D is unclear. The germline gives CDR1 WNHNN, CDR2 SYGVQD (reference sequence). The CDR3 consists of 13 residues. V gave up 2 bases and J gave up 1 base, with 4 bases separating them. The CDR3 bases are TGCGCCAGCAGTGAGGGGGGCACAGATACGCAGTATTTT. Residues: CASSEGGTDTQYF.

V is TRBV5-1 and J is TRBJ2-7; D is possibly TRBD1 (6 bases). The V end was cut by 9 bases, the J end by 5 bases, with 21 bases between. CDR1 and CDR2 (germline): SGHRS, YFSETQ. The CDR3 is 14 residues long. The DNA for the CDR3 is TGCGCCACCCCGACCCGGACAGATCGCCACGAGCAGTACTTC. Amino acids: CATPTRTDRHEQYF.

The gene calls are TRBV28 and TRBJ1-5; 9 bases agree with TRBD1. Losses at the gene ends were 5 bases for V and 0 bases for J; bases not matched to a gene: 8. Looked up from germline, CDR1 is MDHEN and CDR2 is SYDVKM. CDR3 size: 17 residues. CDR3 sequence reads: CASSEDRGLGSNQPQHF. CDR3 bases: TGTGCCAGCAGTGAGGACAGGGGTCTCGGTAGCAATCAGCCCCAGCATTTT.